What follows are 20 T cell receptor beta chains derived from one specimen sequenced in a study of T-cell reconstitution after alpha-beta-depleted transplantation in children. TCRbeta library preparation incorporated unique molecular identifiers. TCRdb itself ran the PCR reads through MiXCR, one entry per CDR3 protein. Here the sample spans approximately 200,000 distinct CDR3 sequences, 6.3% being singletons. Sequenced material: PBMCs, taken before TCRalphabeta/CD19-depleted stem cell transplant. The source of these receptors is a girl less than two years old with combined immunodeficiency, due to receive a stem cell transplant.

At least ten counts were recorded for this clonotype. V usage is TRBV12-3 or TRBV12-4 and J usage is TRBJ2-5; no clear D gene. V was pared by 5 bases and J by 5 bases, with 12 bases between. The CDR3 totals 13 residues. CDR3: CASSAGPNETQYF. In DNA form, the CDR3 reads TGTGCCAGCAGTGCCGGTCCAAATGAGACCCAGTACTTC.

The sample holds many counts of this clonotype. The chain is built from TRBV6-5 and TRBJ1-5, with 9 bases identical to TRBD1. CDR3 length: 15 amino acids. V lost 4 bases, J lost 1 base, and 2 bases stayed unmatched. CDR1 MNHEY and CDR2 SVGAGI come from the germline V gene. CDR3 nucleotides: TGTGCCAGCAGTTGGGACAGGGTAAGCAATCAGCCCCAGCATTTT. Encoded protein: CASSWDRVSNQPQHF.

This clonotype occurred many times. V gene TRBV7-2 combines with J gene TRBJ2-7, with no clear D. Trimming shortened V by 0 bases and J by 3 bases, and 9 bases separated the two germline ends. The CDR3 spans 14 residues. Germline V gene sequence: CDR1 SGHTA, CDR2 FQGNSA. The DNA of the CDR3 is TGTGCCAGCAGCTTAGCCTCGGACGGCTACGAGCAGTACTTC. Its translation: CASSLASDGYEQYF.

This clonotype was picked up many times. The CDR3 loop reads CATSSRDSSYEQYF. In DNA form, the CDR3 reads TGTGCCACCAGCAGCCGGGACTCCTCCTACGAGCAGTACTTC. This rearrangement joins TRBV15 to TRBJ2-7, with D possibly matching TRBD2 (6 bases). The V end was cut by 3 bases, the J end by 0 bases, with 9 bases between. Germline loops: CDR1 LNHNV, CDR2 YYDKDF (reference sequence). The CDR3 sequence is 14 residues long.

This clonotype was observed at least ten times. CDR3 bases: TGTGCCAGCAGTTTAGCGGACGGTTACGAGCAGTACTTC. This codes for CASSLADGYEQYF. This chain joins TRBV12-3 or TRBV12-4 and TRBJ2-7; no firm D call. Trimming took off 0 bases at V and 4 bases at J, with 7 bases between the two ends. The CDR3 has 13 residues.

This clonotype was observed many times. The chain couples TRBV4-1 to TRBJ2-3; TRBD2 matches 8 bases. V lost 3 bases to trimming and J lost 2 bases; unmatched junction nucleotides: 19. The CDR3 spans 20 residues. The germline CDR1 and CDR2 sequences are MGHRA and YSYEKL. The CDR3 reads CASSHPPVERGRIFTDTQYF. CDR3 coding DNA: TGCGCCAGCAGCCACCCCCCGGTGGAGCGGGGGCGAATTTTCACAGATACGCAGTATTTT.

This clonotype was observed a few times. The chain carries TRBV2 and TRBJ1-5; maybe TRBD1 (6 bases). Trimming pared 3 bases from V and 0 bases from J, leaving 15 bases between. The germline CDR1 and CDR2 sequences are SNHLY and FYNNEI. The CDR3 loop spans 17 amino acids. The CDR3 region is CASSDPFRTDSNQPQHF. The DNA for the CDR3 is TGTGCCAGCAGTGATCCCTTTCGGACAGATAGCAATCAGCCCCAGCATTTT.

Written as DNA, the CDR3 is TGTGCCTGGATGCATTACACTGAAGCTTTCTTT. Protein product: CAWMHYTEAFF. The chain links TRBV30 to TRBJ1-1; D gene uncertain. Germline CDR1 GTSNPN, CDR2 SVGIG (reference sequence). The CDR3 spans 11 residues. Trimming took off 4 bases at V and 3 bases at J, with 6 bases between the two ends.

This clonotype appeared many times. V gene TRBV12-3 or TRBV12-4 combines with J gene TRBJ1-2; D remains unclear. CDR3 size: 13 residues. V lost 6 bases, J lost 2 bases, and 10 bases lay in between. The CDR3 coding sequence is TGTGCCAGCAGCCCGACGGCGAACTATGGCTACACCTTC. Amino acid sequence: CASSPTANYGYTF.

The table lists this clonotype with many counts. The chain carries TRBV7-9 and TRBJ1-6; possibly TRBD1 for D (5 bases). Germline assignment: CDR1 SEHNR and CDR2 FQNEAQ (reference sequence). The V end was cut by 5 bases, the J end by 0 bases, with 14 bases between. The CDR3 spans 17 residues. DNA for the CDR3: TGTGCCAGCAGCCCACCCGACAGAGGCTCCTATAATTCACCCCTCCACTTT. The encoded protein is CASSPPDRGSYNSPLHF. Combining the CDR3 with reference TRBV7-9 and TRBJ1-6 gives the whole variable domain DTGVSQNPRHKITKRGQNVTFRCDPISEHNRLYWYRQTLGQGPEFLTYFQNEAQLEKSRLLSDRFSAERPKGSFSTLEIQRTEQGDSAMYLCASSPPDRGSYNSPLHFGNGTRLTVT.

This clonotype appeared many times. The rearrangement joins TRBV29-1 to TRBJ1-1, with 7 nucleotides matching TRBD1. This CDR3 has 12 residues. Losses at the gene ends were 5 bases for V and 4 bases for J; bases not matched to a gene: 4. CDR1 SQVTM and CDR2 ANQGSEA come from the germline V gene. CDR3 amino acids: CSVKTGVTEAFF. CDR3 bases: TGCAGCGTTAAAACAGGGGTCACTGAAGCTTTCTTT.

There are many counts of this clonotype. The CDR3 coding sequence is TGCAGTGCTAGAGATCACGGCGGGAGCCCCTACGAGCAGTACTTC. Protein product: CSARDHGGSPYEQYF. V and J are TRBV20-1 and TRBJ2-7; TRBD2 agrees at 7 bases. The germline CDR1 and CDR2 sequences are DFQATT and SNEGSKA (reference sequence). V lost 0 bases, J lost 2 bases, and 7 bases stayed unmatched. This CDR3 has 15 amino acids.

This clonotype was seen many times. V is TRBV5-1 and J is TRBJ2-1; maybe TRBD2 (5 bases). The CDR3 spans 14 residues. Germline V CDR1 and CDR2: SGHRS, YFSETQ. Trimming cost V 4 bases and J 3 bases, with 11 bases left between them. The CDR3 region has the DNA TGCGCCAGCAGCCCCATTGGACTCTACAATGAGCAGTTCTTC. Its translation: CASSPIGLYNEQFF.

The chain's CDR3 is CASSWPFRAVHSTDTQYF. In DNA form, the CDR3 reads TGTGCCAGCAGCTGGCCGTTTCGAGCGGTACATAGCACAGATACGCAGTATTTT. The chain joins TRBV11-1 to TRBJ2-3; tentative D call: TRBD2 (5 bases). CDR1 and CDR2 (germline): SGHAT, FQDESV (reference sequence). This CDR3 spans 18 amino acids. Between the trimmed V and J ends, which lost 4 bases and 0 bases, there was a span of 20 bases.

This clonotype has a count of ten or more. The CDR3 DNA is TGCAGCGTTGACCCAGCCCGACTAGCGGGAGTTCCGAACACAGATACGCAGTATTTT. Translation gives CSVDPARLAGVPNTDTQYF. The rearrangement uses TRBV29-1 and TRBJ2-3; TRBD2 aligns across 12 bases. Germline assignment: CDR1 SQVTM and CDR2 ANQGSEA. This CDR3 has 19 amino acids. V lost 3 bases, J lost 2 bases, and 15 bases stayed unmatched.

This clonotype showed up many times. The chain links TRBV29-1 to TRBJ2-5, with D possibly being TRBD1 (6 bases). Trimming cost V 6 bases and J 2 bases, with 10 bases left between them. CDR1 is SQVTM and CDR2 is ANQGSEA in the germline V gene. CDR3 length: 12 residues. The CDR3 bases are TGCAGCGTAGGACAGTTACAAGAGACCCAGTACTTC. It encodes CSVGQLQETQYF.

Ten or more counts support this clonotype. The chain is built from TRBV27 and TRBJ2-1; 8 bases line up with TRBD2. The CDR3 has 15 amino acids. Germline CDR1 is MNHEY and CDR2 is SMNVEV (reference sequence). V was pared by 1 base and J by 9 bases, with 8 bases of the junction left unmatched. CDR3 residues: CASSLYSGVPGEQFF. CDR3 nucleotide sequence: TGTGCCAGCAGTTTATATAGCGGGGTCCCCGGTGAGCAGTTCTTC.

This clonotype was counted at least ten times. The chain has TRBV6-1 and TRBJ2-1; D call uncertain. The CDR3 totals 13 residues. Trimming cost V 6 bases and J 6 bases, with 12 bases left between them. Germline CDR1 MNHNS, CDR2 SASEGT. The CDR3 sequence: CASSQLLGNEQFF. The CDR3 nucleotides are TGTGCCAGCAGCCAGTTATTGGGCAATGAGCAGTTCTTC.

This clonotype was seen repeatedly, ten times or more. The chain has TRBV20-1 and TRBJ2-7; TRBD2 aligns across 7 bases. Trimming cost V 3 bases and J 2 bases; bases outside gene matches: 7. CDR3 length equals 14 residues. Germline V gives CDR1 DFQATT, CDR2 SNEGSKA (reference sequence). The CDR3 loop is CSARGQLAAYEQYF. The CDR3 DNA reads TGCAGTGCTAGGGGGCAGCTAGCGGCCTACGAGCAGTACTTC.

At least ten counts were recorded for this clonotype. The V and J genes are TRBV7-9 and TRBJ2-1; 14 bases are a match to TRBD2. The CDR3 runs 16 residues. V lost 7 bases and J lost 0; bases outside the gene matches: 2. Germline CDR1 reads SEHNR; CDR2 reads FQNEAQ (reference sequence). Here the CDR3 reads CASTGTSGSSYNEQFF. The CDR3 region has the DNA TGTGCCAGCACCGGGACTAGCGGGAGCTCCTACAATGAGCAGTTCTTC.